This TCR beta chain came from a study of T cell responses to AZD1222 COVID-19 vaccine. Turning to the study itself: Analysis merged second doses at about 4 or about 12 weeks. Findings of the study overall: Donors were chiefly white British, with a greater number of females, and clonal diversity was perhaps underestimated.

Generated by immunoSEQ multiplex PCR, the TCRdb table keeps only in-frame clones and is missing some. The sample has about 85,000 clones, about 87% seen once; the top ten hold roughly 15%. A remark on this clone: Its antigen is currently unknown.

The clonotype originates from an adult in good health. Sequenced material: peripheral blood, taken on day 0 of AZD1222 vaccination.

CDR3 bases: TGTGCCAGCAGCCGTACAGGGGCCACTGAAGCTTTCTTT. This encodes CASSRTGATEAFF. The chain carries TRBV12-3 or TRBV12-4 and TRBJ1-1; 7 bases are shared with TRBD1. V was pared by 6 bases and J by 4 bases, with 5 bases of the junction left unmatched. CDR3 length: 13 residues.